These T cell receptor beta chains were read from a single sample in a study of OX40 agonist ivuxolimab in advanced cancers. The data were produced by immunoSEQ multiplex PCR, yet TCRdb's version contains in-frame clones alone and is incomplete. This table holds some 83,000 clones, less than 85% found once. Sequenced here: CD4+ or CD8+ T cells sorted from blood, sampled in a trial of the OX40 agonist ivuxolimab. These receptors were collected from an adult with an advanced solid tumor such as melanoma, head and neck, liver or kidney cancer. Each CDR3 is given with its conserved first and last residue. The D gene is left open where the match is weak. The size of a clone is reported for some rows only, either as once, few or many, or as a class for expanded clones.

DNA: TGTGCCAGCAGTTTATCATTCGGGGTAAAGGGCGAGCAGTACTTC
CDR3: CASSLSFGVKGEQYF
D: .
size: .
V: TRBV27
J: TRBJ2-7

DNA: TGTGCCAGCAGTCCCTCTGCCGGCACAGATACGCAGTATTTT
CDR3: CASSPSAGTDTQYF
D: .
size: .
V: TRBV27
J: TRBJ2-3

DNA: TGCGCCAGCAGCCCCGGGACATACTACGAGCAGTACTTC
CDR3: CASSPGTYYEQYF
D: .
size: few
V: TRBV5-1
J: TRBJ2-7

DNA: TGTGCCAGCAGCTTGGGGGACAGGAGCTCTGGGGCCAACGTCCTGACTTTC
CDR3: CASSLGDRSSGANVLTF
D: TRBD1
size: .
V: TRBV5-4
J: TRBJ2-6

DNA: TGTGCCAGCAGCTCTCCGGACAGGGAAGGAGGCTACACCTTC
CDR3: CASSSPDREGGYTF
D: TRBD1
size: few
V: TRBV11-2
J: TRBJ1-2

DNA: TGTGCCAGCACGACAGGGGCGGTAAGGTCCCAGCATTTT
CDR3: CASTTGAVRSQHF
D: TRBD1
size: .
V: TRBV6-5
J: TRBJ1-5

DNA: TGTGCCAGTAAGGATGCGGGGCGCAAAAACATTCAGTACTTC
CDR3: CASKDAGRKNIQYF
D: .
size: .
V: TRBV19
J: TRBJ2-4

DNA: TGTGCCAGCAGCTTGGGGGACAGGGCCCACGAGCAGTACTTC
CDR3: CASSLGDRAHEQYF
D: TRBD1
size: once
V: TRBV5-6
J: TRBJ2-7

DNA: TGTGCCAGCGCACGGGACAGGGCTCGATACGAGCAGTACTTC
CDR3: CASARDRARYEQYF
D: TRBD1
size: .
V: TRBV6-1
J: TRBJ2-7

DNA: TGTGCCAGTAGTGAAAGAGTAGATACGCAGTATTTT
CDR3: CASSERVDTQYF
D: .
size: .
V: TRBV19
J: TRBJ2-3

DNA: TGTGCCTGGAGTTTTTACAGGGCAAATCAGCCCCAGCATTTT
CDR3: CAWSFYRANQPQHF
D: .
size: .
V: TRBV30
J: TRBJ1-5

DNA: TGTGCCAGCAGCTTACTCGGAAGGACGTACAATGAGCAGTTCTTC
CDR3: CASSLLGRTYNEQFF
D: .
size: .
V: TRBV5-6
J: TRBJ2-1

DNA: TGTGCCAGCAGCTTAGGTCAGGTCTACGAGCAGTACTTC
CDR3: CASSLGQVYEQYF
D: .
size: .
V: TRBV11-2
J: TRBJ2-7

DNA: TGTGCCAGCAGGGGGGTAACCTACGAGCAGTACTTC
CDR3: CASRGVTYEQYF
D: .
size: few
V: TRBV2
J: TRBJ2-7

DNA: TGTGCCAGCATTAGGGTAACCGGGGAGCTGTTTTTT
CDR3: CASIRVTGELFF
D: .
size: .
V: TRBV6-1
J: TRBJ2-2

DNA: TGTGCCAGCAGCTTAGGGACTAGCGGATACAATGAGCAGTTCTTC
CDR3: CASSLGTSGYNEQFF
D: TRBD2
size: .
V: TRBV7-6
J: TRBJ2-1

DNA: TGTGCCAGCAGCAGAACTAGCGGGTCCTACAATGAGCAGTTCTTC
CDR3: CASSRTSGSYNEQFF
D: TRBD2
size: .
V: TRBV9
J: TRBJ2-1

DNA: TGTGCCAGCAGCTTGACAGGGAACACTGAAGCTTTCTTT
CDR3: CASSLTGNTEAFF
D: .
size: few
V: TRBV7-9
J: TRBJ1-1

DNA: TGTGCCAGCAGTGAAGTATCCGGGAGTAGGAACACCGGGGAGCTGTTTTTT
CDR3: CASSEVSGSRNTGELFF
D: .
size: .
V: TRBV6-1
J: TRBJ2-2

DNA: TGTGCCAGCTCACCGGGACAGGGGGTCGGTGGCTACACCTTC
CDR3: CASSPGQGVGGYTF
D: TRBD1
size: .
V: TRBV18
J: TRBJ1-2

DNA: TGTGCCAGCAGCTTGTTTTGGTTAATTGGCCGCTTGAACACTGAAGCTTTCTTT
CDR3: CASSLFWLIGRLNTEAFF
D: .
size: few
V: TRBV5-5
J: TRBJ1-1

DNA: TGTGCCAGCAGCCCCCGTTTGTTAGGGAGCCTCTCATGGGGTGGCTACACCTTC
CDR3: CASSPRLLGSLSWGGYTF
D: .
size: .
V: TRBV9
J: TRBJ1-2

DNA: TGCGCCAGCAGCTTAATAGGACTTCCCCAGGAAGAAAAACTGTTTTTT
CDR3: CASSLIGLPQEEKLFF
D: .
size: .
V: TRBV5-1
J: TRBJ1-4

DNA: TGTGCCAGTAGTTACGCGGGGGAGGGCGAGCAGTACTTC
CDR3: CASSYAGEGEQYF
D: TRBD2
size: .
V: TRBV19
J: TRBJ2-7

DNA: TGCGCCAGCAGCTTGGCGGCGGAGACCCAGTACTTC
CDR3: CASSLAAETQYF
D: .
size: .
V: TRBV5-1
J: TRBJ2-5

DNA: TGTGCCAGCAGCGTAGTGCGAGGGGCCTACGAGCAGTACTTC
CDR3: CASSVVRGAYEQYF
D: .
size: .
V: TRBV9
J: TRBJ2-7

DNA: TGTGCCAGTAGTATAGTAATAGCGGGGGGCCCCAGCTCCTACAATGAGCAGTTCTTC
CDR3: CASSIVIAGGPSSYNEQFF
D: TRBD2
size: .
V: TRBV19
J: TRBJ2-1

DNA: TGTGCCAGCTCACCGAGCAGGGCTGATTCACCCCTCCACTTT
CDR3: CASSPSRADSPLHF
D: .
size: .
V: TRBV18
J: TRBJ1-6

DNA: TGCGCCAGCAGCCAAACAGGGTTTCTCTATGGCTACACCTTC
CDR3: CASSQTGFLYGYTF
D: .
size: .
V: TRBV4-1
J: TRBJ1-2

DNA: TGTGCCAGCAGCCCACTTGGGGGTAGCGGGAGATTGTCCTACAATGAGCAGTTCTTC
CDR3: CASSPLGGSGRLSYNEQFF
D: TRBD2
size: .
V: TRBV4-2
J: TRBJ2-1

DNA: TGTGCCAGCAGCTCGGGGGGCCCTGAAGCTTTCTTT
CDR3: CASSSGGPEAFF
D: .
size: .
V: TRBV9
J: TRBJ1-1

DNA: TGTGCCAGCAGCCTCGGACAGGGGGCCCTAGGGCAGTACTTC
CDR3: CASSLGQGALGQYF
D: TRBD1
size: few
V: TRBV14
J: TRBJ2-7

DNA: TGTGCCAGCAGCTTAGGCCCAGGGATCGGCTTTTCGGGCTACGAGCAGTACTTC
CDR3: CASSLGPGIGFSGYEQYF
D: .
size: once
V: TRBV27
J: TRBJ2-7

DNA: TGTGCCAGCAGCTTCAAAACAGGGGTGGCCAAAAACATTCAGTACTTC
CDR3: CASSFKTGVAKNIQYF
D: TRBD1
size: .
V: TRBV5-4
J: TRBJ2-4

DNA: TGTGCCAGCAGCTGGGCAGGGGAGACAGATACGCAGTATTTT
CDR3: CASSWAGETDTQYF
D: .
size: .
V: TRBV6-6
J: TRBJ2-3

DNA: TGTGCCAGCAGTTCCCCCCTCGGGACCACAGATACGCAGTATTTT
CDR3: CASSSPLGTTDTQYF
D: .
size: once
V: TRBV28
J: TRBJ2-3

DNA: TGTGCCAGCAGCCAAGATGCCATTCCGGAAGCTTTCTTT
CDR3: CASSQDAIPEAFF
D: .
size: .
V: TRBV4-2
J: TRBJ1-1

DNA: TGTGCCAGCAGTTACGGCGGGAGCTCAGATACGCAGTATTTT
CDR3: CASSYGGSSDTQYF
D: TRBD2
size: .
V: TRBV6-5
J: TRBJ2-3

DNA: TGTGCCAGCAGTGACGGGGGGATGAGGCAGCCCCAGCATTTT
CDR3: CASSDGGMRQPQHF
D: .
size: .
V: TRBV6-6
J: TRBJ1-5

DNA: TGTGCTAGTGGTTTGGGGGATGAGCAGTTCTTC
CDR3: CASGLGDEQFF
D: .
size: .
V: TRBV12-5
J: TRBJ2-1

DNA: TGTGCCATCAGGGAGGGCTTTGTAGCAGATACGCAGTATTTT
CDR3: CAIREGFVADTQYF
D: .
size: .
V: TRBV10-3
J: TRBJ2-3

DNA: TGTGCCAGCTCCGGCTTAGCTGGAAACACCATATATTTT
CDR3: CASSGLAGNTIYF
D: .
size: .
V: TRBV2
J: TRBJ1-3

DNA: TGCGCCAGCAGCTTAACCCACCTAGCGGGGCCGAATGCTATGGAGCAGTTCTTC
CDR3: CASSLTHLAGPNAMEQFF
D: TRBD2
size: .
V: TRBV5-1
J: TRBJ2-1

DNA: TGTGCCTCGACAGATTATAGCAATCAGCCCCAGCATTTT
CDR3: CASTDYSNQPQHF
D: .
size: .
V: TRBV19
J: TRBJ1-5

DNA: TGTGCCAGCTCACCAGGAATGAACACTGAAGCTTTCTTT
CDR3: CASSPGMNTEAFF
D: .
size: .
V: TRBV18
J: TRBJ1-1

DNA: TGTGCTAGCAGCGTGTCGGGACAGGGAACGGAGACCCAGTACTTC
CDR3: CASSVSGQGTETQYF
D: TRBD1
size: .
V: TRBV7-7
J: TRBJ2-5

DNA: TGTGCCAGCAGAGTCAGACAGGGGGCACGGGAGACCCAGTACTTC
CDR3: CASRVRQGARETQYF
D: TRBD1
size: .
V: TRBV2
J: TRBJ2-5

DNA: TGTGCCAGCAGTTACGATCCCCGCGGAGCGAACACTGAAGCTTTCTTT
CDR3: CASSYDPRGANTEAFF
D: .
size: .
V: TRBV6-6
J: TRBJ1-1

DNA: TGTGCCAGCAGTGGAAGGCTGGGAGGAAAAAATGGCTACACCTTC
CDR3: CASSGRLGGKNGYTF
D: .
size: .
V: TRBV6-1
J: TRBJ1-2

DNA: TGTGCCAGCAGCTTAGGGGGCGCCCTCAACTATGGCTACACCTTC
CDR3: CASSLGGALNYGYTF
D: .
size: .
V: TRBV7-2
J: TRBJ1-2

DNA: TGTGCCAGCAGCTCGGATGGCACAGGGGTTCAGTACTTC
CDR3: CASSSDGTGVQYF
D: TRBD1
size: .
V: TRBV7-9
J: TRBJ2-4